The 22 T cell receptor beta chains presented below share a single source sample, sequenced in a study of CD8 T cells in Susac syndrome. Random hexamers were used to reverse transcribe an amount of roughly 0.45 to 1 ug RNA. TCRdb redid the calling of the immunoSEQ multiplex PCR reads with MiXCR, one entry per CDR3 protein. The sample has a few hundred thousand distinct CDR3 sequences, roughly 85% seen once. The sequenced sample was CD8+ T cells from PBMCs. The receptors stem from a human donor with multiple sclerosis.

The chain has TRBV29-1 and TRBJ2-1; D possibly corresponds to TRBD1 (6 bases). The germline CDR1 and CDR2 sequences are SQVTM and ANQGSEA. Trimming took off 6 bases at V and 9 bases at J, with 18 bases between the two ends. CDR3 length equals 13 residues. In DNA form, the CDR3 reads TGCAGCGTAGACGGGACACCCGGTACTGAGCAGTTCTTC. As protein: CSVDGTPGTEQFF.

The rearrangement joins TRBV6-5 to TRBJ2-3; 8 positions agree with TRBD2. CDR1 MNHEY and CDR2 SVGAGI come from the germline V gene. The CDR3 extends over 15 amino acids. V was pared by 6 bases and J by 5 bases, with 10 bases of the junction left unmatched. DNA of the CDR3: TGTGCCAGCAGACTAGCCGGGACTAGAGAAGATACGCAGTATTTT. Translated: CASRLAGTREDTQYF.

The chain links TRBV4-1 to TRBJ2-2; D remains unclear. This CDR3 has 16 residues. V gave up 1 base and J gave up 2 bases, with 11 bases separating them. CDR1 and CDR2 (germline): MGHRA, YSYEKL. CDR3 residues: CASSQAPAPNTGELFF. CDR3 sequence (DNA): TGCGCCAGCAGCCAAGCCCCAGCGCCTAACACCGGGGAGCTGTTTTTT.

The chain has TRBV4-1 and TRBJ2-1; the match to TRBD2 covers 9 bases. V shed 3 bases, J shed 6 bases, and the junction held 9 bases outside the gene matches. Germline V gene lookup returns CDR1 MGHRA and CDR2 YSYEKL. The CDR3 extends over 16 amino acids. CDR3 DNA sequence: TGCGCCAGCAGCCATGAAAAAAGCGGGGGGATCAATGAGCAGTTCTTC. Residues: CASSHEKSGGINEQFF.

J is TRBJ1-1 and V is TRBV14; D possibly corresponds to TRBD1 (6 bases). The CDR3 runs 13 residues. V was shortened by 4 bases and J by 6 bases, with 12 bases between the two germline ends. The V gene's germline CDR1 is SGHDN and CDR2 FVKESK. The CDR3 loop is CASSRGQSPEAFF. In DNA, the CDR3 is TGTGCCAGCAGCCGCGGACAGTCTCCTGAAGCTTTCTTT.

The genes are TRBV7-9 and TRBJ1-2; TRBD1 aligns across 10 bases. V lost 3 bases to trimming and J lost 8 bases; unmatched junction nucleotides: 9. The CDR3 sequence is 15 residues long. From germline, CDR1 is SEHNR and CDR2 FQNEAQ (reference sequence). This chain's CDR3 is CASSLGTGVWWGYTF. Here the CDR3 DNA reads TGTGCCAGCAGCTTGGGGACAGGGGTTTGGTGGGGCTACACCTTC.

The chain recombines TRBV19 with TRBJ1-1; D perhaps matches TRBD1 (6 bases). The CDR3 covers 14 residues. Trimming took 3 bases from V and 6 from J, leaving 14 bases between them. Germline V gene lookup returns CDR1 LNHDA and CDR2 SQIVND (reference sequence). CDR3 nucleotide sequence: TGTGCCAGTAGTATTTTGGGGGGGGCCCCTGAAGCTTTCTTT. Translation gives CASSILGGAPEAFF.

This rearrangement joins TRBV19 to TRBJ2-2, with D unresolved. Germline-derived CDR1 and CDR2 are LNHDA and SQIVND (reference sequence). Trimming stripped 7 bases from V and 3 bases from J, with 15 bases between. This CDR3 has 15 residues. CDR3 protein: CASTPQASHTGELFF. CDR3 nucleotide sequence: TGTGCCAGTACCCCCCAGGCATCCCACACCGGGGAGCTGTTTTTT.

The chain joins TRBV20-1 to TRBJ2-1, with 7 bases that match TRBD2. Germline V gene data show CDR1 as DFQATT and CDR2 as SNEGSKA (reference sequence). This CDR3 region has 15 residues. After removal of 0 bases from V and 1 base from J, the junction contained 3 bases not matched to a gene. The CDR3 protein is CSARDPRESYNEQFF. The CDR3 DNA sequence: TGCAGTGCTAGAGATCCGCGGGAGTCCTACAATGAGCAGTTCTTC.

The chain recombines TRBV2 with TRBJ2-3; 9 nucleotides line up with TRBD2. Per the germline V gene, CDR1 is SNHLY and CDR2 is FYNNEI. Trimming took 8 bases from V and 6 from J; bases not matched to a gene: 12. This CDR3 has 15 residues. The CDR3 nucleotides are TGTGCCAGCCCTTCAATTAGCGGGAGTCCGGATACGCAGTATTTT. It yields the protein CASPSISGSPDTQYF.

The V gene is TRBV4-1, the J gene TRBJ2-1, with 7 nucleotides matching TRBD2. Germline loops: CDR1 MGHRA, CDR2 YSYEKL. V was clipped by 1 base and J by 7 bases; unmatched bases: 4. The CDR3 is 14 amino acids. CDR3 sequence reads: CASSQGGSRNEQFF. The CDR3 bases are TGCGCCAGCAGCCAAGGCGGGAGTCGAAATGAGCAGTTCTTC.

The chain uses TRBV12-3 or TRBV12-4 and TRBJ2-7; D may correspond to TRBD1 or TRBD2 (6 bases each). The CDR3 is 15 amino acids. V was shortened by 4 bases and J by 3 bases, with 16 bases between the two germline ends. The DNA of the CDR3 is TGTGCCAGCAGTTATGGTACGGGGGCGCTCTACGAGCAGTACTTC. Translation: CASSYGTGALYEQYF.

The chain couples TRBV19 to TRBJ1-1, with a possible D match to TRBD1 (6 bases). The germline V gene encodes CDR1 LNHDA and CDR2 SQIVND (reference sequence). Trimming cost V 7 bases and J 5 bases, with 8 bases left between them. CDR3 length: 11 residues. In nucleotides, the CDR3 is TGTGCCAGTACCACAGGGACTGAAGCTTTCTTT. Translating it yields CASTTGTEAFF.

The V gene is TRBV20-1, the J gene TRBJ2-2, with 7 bases identical to TRBD2. The CDR3 is 15 amino acids. V lost 5 bases to trimming and J lost 2 bases; unmatched junction nucleotides: 8. The germline V gene encodes CDR1 DFQATT and CDR2 SNEGSKA (reference sequence). The CDR3 DNA is TGCAGTGCTGGGGAGGGGAGTGAAAACACCGGGGAGCTGTTTTTT. Protein: CSAGEGSENTGELFF.

The rearrangement uses TRBV29-1 and TRBJ1-5; D call uncertain. Trimming took 5 bases from V and 4 from J, leaving 9 bases between them. This CDR3 is 12 amino acids long. Germline-derived CDR1 and CDR2 are SQVTM and ANQGSEA. In nucleotides, the CDR3 is TGCAGCGTTTTAGAGGGTAATCAGCCCCAGCATTTT. Its translation is CSVLEGNQPQHF. Looking up the rest from reference TRBV29-1 and TRBJ1-5 gives the full variable domain: SAVISQKPSRDICQRGTSLTIQCQVDSQVTMMFWYRQQPGQSLTLIATANQGSEATYESGFVIDKFPISRPNLTFSTLTVSNMSPEDSSIYLCSVLEGNQPQHFGDGTRLSIL.

This rearrangement joins TRBV4-1 to TRBJ1-2; possible D gene TRBD1, 5 bases. The CDR3 totals 14 residues. Per germline, CDR1 MGHRA and CDR2 YSYEKL. The germline V and J ends were trimmed by 4 bases and 7 bases, with 16 bases remaining between them. The CDR3, as DNA: TGCGCCAGCAGCCTTGGGACTACCCTAGGTGGCTACACCTTC. This gives the protein CASSLGTTLGGYTF.

V and J are TRBV6-2 or TRBV6-3 and TRBJ1-1, with D possibly matching TRBD1 (6 bases). CDR1 and CDR2 (germline): MNHEY, SVGEGT. Trimming removed 6 bases from V and 1 base from J, with 12 bases in between. The CDR3 is made up of 14 amino acids. The CDR3 bases are TGTGCCAGCAGGTCCGGACAGCCGAACACTGAAGCTTTCTTT. This gives the protein CASRSGQPNTEAFF.

This clonotype was detected only once. The chain employs TRBV27 and TRBJ2-7; TRBD1 aligns across 9 bases. CDR1 and CDR2 from the germline V gene are MNHEY and SMNVEV (reference sequence). Trimming cost V 8 bases and J 0 bases; bases outside gene matches: 8. This CDR3 has 15 residues. The CDR3 sequence is CASGIGTGNSYEQYF. The DNA of the CDR3 is TGTGCCAGCGGCATCGGGACAGGGAACTCCTACGAGCAGTACTTC.

The chain recombines TRBV7-9 with TRBJ2-1; D could derive from TRBD1 or TRBD2 (5 bases each). V gave up 5 bases and J gave up 4 bases, with 9 bases separating them. Germline V gene data show CDR1 as SEHNR and CDR2 as FQNEAQ (reference sequence). This CDR3 is 13 amino acids long. The CDR3 nucleotides read TGTGCCAGCAGCAGGGGAGATTACAATGAGCAGTTCTTC. Translation: CASSRGDYNEQFF.

This chain links TRBV7-9 with TRBJ2-1, with D possibly being TRBD1 or TRBD2 (5 bases each). The CDR3 loop spans 13 amino acids. CDR1 and CDR2 from the germline V gene are SEHNR and FQNEAQ (reference sequence). The V end was cut by 3 bases, the J end by 8 bases, with 11 bases between. The CDR3 DNA sequence: TGTGCCAGCAGCTTCTCCCGGGGCCATGAGCAGTTCTTC. This gives the protein CASSFSRGHEQFF.

The chain is built from TRBV6-1 and TRBJ2-2; D remains unclear. The CDR3 has 16 residues. In germline, CDR1 is MNHNS, CDR2 SASEGT. V was trimmed by 5 bases and J by 4 bases, leaving 17 bases between them. CDR3 sequence (DNA): TGTGCCAGCAGTCGCCTTAAGGCGCCGGGCACCGGGGAGCTGTTTTTT. Its protein product is CASSRLKAPGTGELFF.

This clonotype was picked up a small number of times. V gene TRBV6-1 combines with J gene TRBJ1-4, with 7 bases lining up with TRBD1. The V gene end was trimmed by 5 bases and the J gene end by 0 bases; junction bases not matched to a gene: 12. The CDR3 is made up of 18 amino acids. In germline, CDR1 is MNHNS, CDR2 SASEGT. Written as DNA, the CDR3 is TGTGCCAGCAGTCCACGCTGGGACAGACCATCAACTAATGAAAAACTGTTTTTT. It encodes CASSPRWDRPSTNEKLFF.